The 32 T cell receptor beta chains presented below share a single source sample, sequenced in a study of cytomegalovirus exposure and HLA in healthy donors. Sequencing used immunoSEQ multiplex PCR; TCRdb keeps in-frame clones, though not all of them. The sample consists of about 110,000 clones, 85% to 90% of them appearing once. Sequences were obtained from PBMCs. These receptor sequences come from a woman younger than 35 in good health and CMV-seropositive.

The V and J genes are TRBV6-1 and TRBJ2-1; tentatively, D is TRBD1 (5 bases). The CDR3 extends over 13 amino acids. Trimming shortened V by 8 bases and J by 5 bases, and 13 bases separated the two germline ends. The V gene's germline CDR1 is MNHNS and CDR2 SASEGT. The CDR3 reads CASFVETDNEQFF. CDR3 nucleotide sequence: TGTGCCAGCTTTGTGGAGACAGACAATGAGCAGTTCTTC.

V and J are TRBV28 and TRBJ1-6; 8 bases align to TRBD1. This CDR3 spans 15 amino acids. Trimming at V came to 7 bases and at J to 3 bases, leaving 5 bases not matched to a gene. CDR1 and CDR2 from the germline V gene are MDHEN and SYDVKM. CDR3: CASKDRANYNSPLHF. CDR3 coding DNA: TGTGCCAGCAAGGACAGGGCTAACTATAATTCACCCCTCCACTTT. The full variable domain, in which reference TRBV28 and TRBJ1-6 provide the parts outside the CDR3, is DVKVTQSSRYLVKRTGEKVFLECVQDMDHENMFWYRQDPGLGLRLIYFSYDVKMKEKGDIPEGYSVSREKKERFSLILESASTNQTSMYLCASKDRANYNSPLHFGNGTRLTVT.

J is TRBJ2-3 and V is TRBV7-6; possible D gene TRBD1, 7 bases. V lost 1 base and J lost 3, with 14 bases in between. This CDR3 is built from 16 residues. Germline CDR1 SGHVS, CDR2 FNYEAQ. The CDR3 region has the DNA TGTGCCAGCAGCTTAGGCAGGGGGGCCCGGACAGATACGCAGTATTTT. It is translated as CASSLGRGARTDTQYF.

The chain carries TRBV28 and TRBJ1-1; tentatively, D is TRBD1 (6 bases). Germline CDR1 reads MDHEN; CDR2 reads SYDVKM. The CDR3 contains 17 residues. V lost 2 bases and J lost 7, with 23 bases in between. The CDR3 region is CASSLPKGGVRPGEAFF. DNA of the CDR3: TGTGCCAGCAGTTTACCGAAAGGGGGGGTGAGACCTGGTGAAGCTTTCTTT. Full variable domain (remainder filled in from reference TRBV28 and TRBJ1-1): DVKVTQSSRYLVKRTGEKVFLECVQDMDHENMFWYRQDPGLGLRLIYFSYDVKMKEKGDIPEGYSVSREKKERFSLILESASTNQTSMYLCASSLPKGGVRPGEAFFGQGTRLTVV.

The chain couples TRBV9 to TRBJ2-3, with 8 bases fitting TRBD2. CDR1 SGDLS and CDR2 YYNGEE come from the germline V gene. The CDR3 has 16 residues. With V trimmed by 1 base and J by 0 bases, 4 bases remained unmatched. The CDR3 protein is CASSVQASGSTDTQYF. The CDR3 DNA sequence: TGTGCCAGCAGCGTACAAGCTAGCGGGAGCACAGATACGCAGTATTTT.

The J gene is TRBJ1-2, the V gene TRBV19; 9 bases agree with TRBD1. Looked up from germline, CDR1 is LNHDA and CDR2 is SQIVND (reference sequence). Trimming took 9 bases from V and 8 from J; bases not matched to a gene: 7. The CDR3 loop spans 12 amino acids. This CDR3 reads CASVDRGEGYTF. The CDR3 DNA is TGTGCCAGCGTTGACAGGGGGGAAGGCTACACCTTC.

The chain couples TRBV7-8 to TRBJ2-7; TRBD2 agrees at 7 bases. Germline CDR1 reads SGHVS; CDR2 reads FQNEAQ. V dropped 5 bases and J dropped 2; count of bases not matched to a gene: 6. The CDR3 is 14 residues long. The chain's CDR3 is CASSAGTTAYEQYF. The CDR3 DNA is TGTGCCAGCAGCGCAGGGACTACCGCCTACGAGCAGTACTTC.

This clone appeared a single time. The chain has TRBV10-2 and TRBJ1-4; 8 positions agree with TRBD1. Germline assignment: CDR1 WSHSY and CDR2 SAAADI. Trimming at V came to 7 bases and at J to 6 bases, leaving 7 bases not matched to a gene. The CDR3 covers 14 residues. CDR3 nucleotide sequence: TGCGCCAGCACCAGACAGGGGAAGGATGAAAAACTGTTTTTT. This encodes CASTRQGKDEKLFF.

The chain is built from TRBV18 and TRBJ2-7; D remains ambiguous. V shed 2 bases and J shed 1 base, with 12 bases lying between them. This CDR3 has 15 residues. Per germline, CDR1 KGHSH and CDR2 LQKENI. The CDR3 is CASSPSFPESYEQYF. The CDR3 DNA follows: TGTGCCAGCTCACCATCTTTCCCAGAATCCTACGAGCAGTACTTC.

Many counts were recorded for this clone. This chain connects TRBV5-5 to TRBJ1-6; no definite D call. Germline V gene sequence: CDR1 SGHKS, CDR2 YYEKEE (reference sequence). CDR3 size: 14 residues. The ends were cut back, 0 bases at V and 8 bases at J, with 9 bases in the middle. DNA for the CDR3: TGTGCCAGCAGCTTGGAGCCGGTCTATTCACCCCTCCACTTT. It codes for CASSLEPVYSPLHF.

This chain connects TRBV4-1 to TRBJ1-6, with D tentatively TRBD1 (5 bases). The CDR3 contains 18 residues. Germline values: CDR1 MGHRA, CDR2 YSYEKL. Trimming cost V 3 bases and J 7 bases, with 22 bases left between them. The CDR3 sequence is CASSQWPPWGEENSPLHF. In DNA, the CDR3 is TGCGCCAGCAGCCAGTGGCCGCCGTGGGGGGAGGAGAATTCACCCCTCCACTTT.

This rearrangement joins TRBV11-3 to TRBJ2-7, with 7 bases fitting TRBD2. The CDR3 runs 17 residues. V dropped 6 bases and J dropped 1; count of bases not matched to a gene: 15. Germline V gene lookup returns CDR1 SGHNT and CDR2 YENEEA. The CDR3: CASSPPALAALSYEQYF. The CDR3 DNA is TGTGCCAGCAGTCCACCCGCCCTAGCGGCCTTGTCCTACGAGCAGTACTTC.

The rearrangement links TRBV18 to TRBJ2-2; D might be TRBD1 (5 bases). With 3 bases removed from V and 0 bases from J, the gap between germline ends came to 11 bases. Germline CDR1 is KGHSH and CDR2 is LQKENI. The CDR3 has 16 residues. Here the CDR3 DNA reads TGTGCCAGCTCACCGGTAGGGGCGGCGAACACCGGGGAGCTGTTTTTT. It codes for CASSPVGAANTGELFF.

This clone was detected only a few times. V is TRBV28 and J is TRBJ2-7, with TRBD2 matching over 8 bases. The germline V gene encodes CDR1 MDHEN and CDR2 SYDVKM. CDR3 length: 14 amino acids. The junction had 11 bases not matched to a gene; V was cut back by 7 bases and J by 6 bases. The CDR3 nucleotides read TGTGCCAGCATCGGAGGCGGGGGGCTCGGCGAGCAGTACTTC. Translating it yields CASIGGGGLGEQYF.

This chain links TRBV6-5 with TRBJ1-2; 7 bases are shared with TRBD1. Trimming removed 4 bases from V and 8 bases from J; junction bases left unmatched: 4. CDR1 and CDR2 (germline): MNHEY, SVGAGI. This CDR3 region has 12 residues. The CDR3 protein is CASSSIGGGYTF. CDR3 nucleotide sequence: TGTGCCAGCAGTTCCATAGGGGGCGGCTACACCTTC.

Here the CDR3 DNA reads TGTGCCAGCACCGGGGGGGGGCTGTGGGAGCAGTACTTC. Its protein is CASTGGGLWEQYF. The chain joins TRBV28 to TRBJ2-7; TRBD2 matches 8 bases. Germline V CDR1 and CDR2: MDHEN, SYDVKM. V dropped 7 bases and J dropped 7; count of bases not matched to a gene: 9. The CDR3 sequence is 13 residues long.

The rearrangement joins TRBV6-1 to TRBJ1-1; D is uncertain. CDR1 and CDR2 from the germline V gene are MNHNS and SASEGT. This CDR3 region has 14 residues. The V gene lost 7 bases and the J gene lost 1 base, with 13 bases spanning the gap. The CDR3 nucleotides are TGTGCCAGCAACGGGGTTCGGGCGAACACTGAAGCTTTCTTT. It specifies CASNGVRANTEAFF.

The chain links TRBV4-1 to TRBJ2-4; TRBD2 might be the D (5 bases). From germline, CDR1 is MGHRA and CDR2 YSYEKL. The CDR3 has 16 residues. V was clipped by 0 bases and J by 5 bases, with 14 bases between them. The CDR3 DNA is TGCGCCAGCAGCCAAGATCCCGTCCCCGGGGAAAACATTCAGTACTTC. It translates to CASSQDPVPGENIQYF.

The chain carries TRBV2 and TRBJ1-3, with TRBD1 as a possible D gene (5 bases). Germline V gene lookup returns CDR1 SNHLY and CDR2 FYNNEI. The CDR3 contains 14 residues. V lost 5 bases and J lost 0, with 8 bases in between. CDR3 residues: CASSTGPSGNTIYF. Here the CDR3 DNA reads TGTGCCAGCAGTACAGGACCCTCTGGAAACACCATATATTTT.

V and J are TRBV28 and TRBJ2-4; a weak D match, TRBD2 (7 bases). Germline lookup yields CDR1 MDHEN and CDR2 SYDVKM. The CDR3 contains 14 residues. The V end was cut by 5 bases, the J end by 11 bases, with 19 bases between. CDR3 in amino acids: CASSQGGEFLFQYF. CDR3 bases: TGTGCCAGCAGTCAAGGGGGGGAGTTTTTATTTCAGTACTTC.

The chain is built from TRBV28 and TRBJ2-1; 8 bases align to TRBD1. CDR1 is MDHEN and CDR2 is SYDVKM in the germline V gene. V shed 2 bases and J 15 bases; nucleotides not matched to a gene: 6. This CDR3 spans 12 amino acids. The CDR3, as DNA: TGTGCCAGCAGTTTAAATCAGGGGGCCTTGTTCTTC. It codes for CASSLNQGALFF.

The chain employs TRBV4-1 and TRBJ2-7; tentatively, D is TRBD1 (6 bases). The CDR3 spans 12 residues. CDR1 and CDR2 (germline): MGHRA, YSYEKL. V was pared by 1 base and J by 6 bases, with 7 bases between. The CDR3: CASSQGDIEQYF. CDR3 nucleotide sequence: TGCGCCAGCAGCCAAGGGGACATCGAGCAGTACTTC.

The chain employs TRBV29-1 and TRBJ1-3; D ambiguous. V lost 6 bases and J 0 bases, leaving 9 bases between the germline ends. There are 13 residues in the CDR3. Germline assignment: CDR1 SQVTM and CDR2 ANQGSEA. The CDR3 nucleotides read TGCAGCGTGAGGTTGAACTCTGGAAACACCATATATTTT. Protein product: CSVRLNSGNTIYF.

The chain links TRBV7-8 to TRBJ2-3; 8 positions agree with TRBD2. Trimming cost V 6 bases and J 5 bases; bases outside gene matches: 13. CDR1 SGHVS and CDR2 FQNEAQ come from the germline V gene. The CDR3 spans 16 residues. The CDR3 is CASRPRLAFSRDTQYF. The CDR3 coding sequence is TGTGCCAGCAGACCCAGACTAGCGTTTTCGAGAGATACGCAGTATTTT.

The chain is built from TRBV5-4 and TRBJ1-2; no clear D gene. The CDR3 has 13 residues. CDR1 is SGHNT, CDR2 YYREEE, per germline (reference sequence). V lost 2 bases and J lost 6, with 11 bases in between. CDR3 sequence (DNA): TGTGCCAGCAGCTTAGCCCGGGAGGATGGCTACACCTTC. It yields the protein CASSLAREDGYTF.

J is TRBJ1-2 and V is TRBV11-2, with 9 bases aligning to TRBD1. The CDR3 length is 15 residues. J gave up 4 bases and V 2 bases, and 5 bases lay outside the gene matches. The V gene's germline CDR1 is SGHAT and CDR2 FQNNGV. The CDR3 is CASSLSTGGAYGYTF. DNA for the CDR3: TGTGCCAGCAGCTTAAGTACAGGGGGCGCCTATGGCTACACCTTC.

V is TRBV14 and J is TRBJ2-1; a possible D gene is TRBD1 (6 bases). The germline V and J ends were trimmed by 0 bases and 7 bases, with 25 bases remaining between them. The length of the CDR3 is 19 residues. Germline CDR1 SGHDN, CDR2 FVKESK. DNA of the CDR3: TGTGCCAGCAGCCAAGATCGATGGGCCAGGGGAAGAGTTCAGAATGAGCAGTTCTTC. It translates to CASSQDRWARGRVQNEQFF. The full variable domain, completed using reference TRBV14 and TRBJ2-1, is EAGVTQFPSHSVIEKGQTVTLRCDPISGHDNLYWYRRVMGKEIKFLLHFVKESKQDESGMPNNRFLAERTGGTYSTLKVQPAELEDSGVYFCASSQDRWARGRVQNEQFFGPGTRLTVL.

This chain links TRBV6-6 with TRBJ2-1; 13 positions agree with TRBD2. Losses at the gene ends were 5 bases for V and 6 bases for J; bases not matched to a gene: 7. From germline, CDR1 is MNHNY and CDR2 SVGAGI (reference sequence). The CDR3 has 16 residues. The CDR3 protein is CASSRTSGGTFNEQFF. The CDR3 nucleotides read TGTGCCAGCAGTCGGACTAGCGGGGGTACTTTCAATGAGCAGTTCTTC.

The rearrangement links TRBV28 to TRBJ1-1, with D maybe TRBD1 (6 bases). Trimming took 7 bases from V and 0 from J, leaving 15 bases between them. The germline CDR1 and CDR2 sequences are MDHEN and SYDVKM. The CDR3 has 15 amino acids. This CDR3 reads CASKKAGGLNTEAFF. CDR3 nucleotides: TGTGCCAGCAAAAAGGCGGGGGGCCTGAACACTGAAGCTTTCTTT.

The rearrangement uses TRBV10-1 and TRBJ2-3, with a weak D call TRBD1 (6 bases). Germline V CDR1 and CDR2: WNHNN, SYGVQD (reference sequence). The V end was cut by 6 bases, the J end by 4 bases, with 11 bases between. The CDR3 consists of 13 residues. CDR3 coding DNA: TGCGCCAGCAGCCGCAGGGGCGCAGATACGCAGTATTTT. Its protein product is CASSRRGADTQYF.

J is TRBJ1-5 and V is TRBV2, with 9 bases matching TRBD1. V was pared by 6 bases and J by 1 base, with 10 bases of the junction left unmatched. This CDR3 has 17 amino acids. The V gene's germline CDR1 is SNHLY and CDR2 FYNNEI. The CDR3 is CASRIDRGFRSNQPQHF. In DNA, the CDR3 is TGTGCCAGCAGGATAGACAGGGGGTTTAGGAGCAATCAGCCCCAGCATTTT.

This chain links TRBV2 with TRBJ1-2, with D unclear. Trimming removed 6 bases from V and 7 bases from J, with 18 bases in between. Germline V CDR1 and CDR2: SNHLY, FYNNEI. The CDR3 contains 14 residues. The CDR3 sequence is CASRQDSEETGYTF. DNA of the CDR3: TGTGCCAGCAGACAAGACTCAGAAGAAACTGGCTACACCTTC.